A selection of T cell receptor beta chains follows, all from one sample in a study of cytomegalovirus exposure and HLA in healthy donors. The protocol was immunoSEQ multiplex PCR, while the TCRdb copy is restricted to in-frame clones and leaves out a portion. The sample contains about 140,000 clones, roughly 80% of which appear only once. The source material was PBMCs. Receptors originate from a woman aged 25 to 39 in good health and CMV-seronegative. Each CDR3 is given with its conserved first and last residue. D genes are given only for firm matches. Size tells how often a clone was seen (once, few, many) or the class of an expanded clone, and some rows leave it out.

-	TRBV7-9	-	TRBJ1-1	TGTTCCAGCAGCTTAAGTCTAGGAGGAATGAACACTGAAGCTTTCTTT	CSSSLSLGGMNTEAFF
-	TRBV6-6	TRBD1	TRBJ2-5	TGTGCCAGCACTCACCTTAATACAGGGGGCTGGGAGACCCAGTACTTC	CASTHLNTGGWETQYF
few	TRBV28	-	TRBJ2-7	TGTGCCAGCAGTTTCGGACAGTCCTACGAGCAGTACTTC	CASSFGQSYEQYF
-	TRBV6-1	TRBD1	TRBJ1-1	TGTGCCAGCAGTGAGTGGGACAGGGGGTCCGTGCACACTGAAGCTTTCTTT	CASSEWDRGSVHTEAFF
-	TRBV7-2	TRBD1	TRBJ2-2	TGTGCCAGCAGCTCCCGGACAGGGGAGGCCGGGGAGCTGTTTTTT	CASSSRTGEAGELFF
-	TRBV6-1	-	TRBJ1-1	TGTGCCAGCAGTGCGCCCAGCGTAAGTGCTGAAGCTTTCTTT	CASSAPSVSAEAFF
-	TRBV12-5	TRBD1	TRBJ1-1	TGTGCTAGTGGTTTGGGGCCCTTGGGGACAGGGGGCGCTTTCACTGAAGCTTTCTTT	CASGLGPLGTGGAFTEAFF
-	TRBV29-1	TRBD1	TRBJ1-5	TGCAGCGTTCAACAGGGGGACAATCAGCCCCAGCATTTT	CSVQQGDNQPQHF
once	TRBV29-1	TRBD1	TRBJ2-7	TGCAGCGCGAATAGACAGGGGGCGGGGGAGCAGTACTTC	CSANRQGAGEQYF
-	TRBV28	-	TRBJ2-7	TGTGCCAGCAGTCCCTCCCGACAGGTACCCTCCTACGAGCAGTACTTC	CASSPSRQVPSYEQYF
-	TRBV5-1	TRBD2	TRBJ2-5	TGCGCCAGCAGCTTGGTTAGCGGGAGCCCGCAAGAGACCCAGTACTTC	CASSLVSGSPQETQYF
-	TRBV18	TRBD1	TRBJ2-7	TGTGCCAGCTCACGGACAGGGGGCCGCGACGAGCAGTACTTC	CASSRTGGRDEQYF
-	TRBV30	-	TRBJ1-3	TGTGCCTGTCTAATCAGGGACTCTGGAAACACCATATATTTT	CACLIRDSGNTIYF
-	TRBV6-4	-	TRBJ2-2	TGTGCCAGCAGTGACTCCCCCGGGACCGGGGAGCTGTTTTTT	CASSDSPGTGELFF
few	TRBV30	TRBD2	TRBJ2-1	TGTGCCTGGAGTTTTAGTACGCTAGGGCGGGGGGGCCGGTATGAGCAGTTCTTC	CAWSFSTLGRGGRYEQFF
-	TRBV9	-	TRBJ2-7	TGTGCCAGCGGGCCATCGAGCCTACCCTACGAGCAGTACTTC	CASGPSSLPYEQYF
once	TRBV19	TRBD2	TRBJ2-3	TGTGCCAGTAGTATACGAGCGGGGGGGACAGATACGCAGTATTTT	CASSIRAGGTDTQYF
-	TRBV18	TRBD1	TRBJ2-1	TGTGCCAGCTCAGATAGGACAGGGGGCGAAGGCAATGAGCAGTTCTTC	CASSDRTGGEGNEQFF
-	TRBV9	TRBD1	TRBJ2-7	TGTGCCAGCAGCGTAGAAGAACAGGGGGCCGGGGGCGAGCAGTACTTC	CASSVEEQGAGGEQYF
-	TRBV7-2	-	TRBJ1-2	TGTGCCAGCAGGGATAACGGGGGTGGCTACACCTTC	CASRDNGGGYTF